This is a list of T cell receptor beta chains from one sample in a study of metastatic and nonmetastatic thyroid tumors. TCRdb redid the clone calls on the PCR reads using MiXCR. The repertoire has around 50,000 clones, 25% to 35% of them found once; the top ten carry around a sixth. The source material was blood. The source of these receptors is a female donor with papillary thyroid cancer or a benign thyroid nodule (not recorded which). Some clones in this sample may be carry-over from other donors' samples. Both conserved end residues are part of each CDR3. The D gene is left open where the match is weak. Expanded clones are given a class, and other clones once, few, many or no size at all.

clone_size: many; v_call: TRBV29-1; d_call: -; j_call: TRBJ2-3; cdr3_aa: CSTAGHSSTDTQYF; cdr3_nt: TGCAGCACCGCAGGGCACAGTAGCACAGATACGCAGTATTTT
clone_size: -; v_call: TRBV6-1; d_call: TRBD2; j_call: TRBJ2-2; cdr3_aa: CASSGLAGDTGELFF; cdr3_nt: TGTGCCAGCAGTGGACTAGCGGGAGACACCGGGGAGCTGTTTTTT
clone_size: -; v_call: TRBV7-3; d_call: -; j_call: TRBJ2-3; cdr3_aa: CASSLLMADTQYF; cdr3_nt: TGTGCCAGCAGCTTACTAATGGCAGATACGCAGTATTTT
clone_size: -; v_call: TRBV30; d_call: TRBD2; j_call: TRBJ2-1; cdr3_aa: CAWRGGLAGVSYNEQFF; cdr3_nt: TGTGCCTGGAGGGGGGGACTAGCGGGAGTCAGCTACAATGAGCAGTTCTTC
clone_size: many; v_call: TRBV7-9; d_call: -; j_call: TRBJ1-1; cdr3_aa: CASSLGTVNEAFF; cdr3_nt: TGTGCCAGCAGCTTAGGGACAGTTAATGAAGCTTTCTTT
clone_size: -; v_call: TRBV6-4; d_call: TRBD2; j_call: TRBJ2-3; cdr3_aa: CASRRLAGGLEDTQYF; cdr3_nt: TGTGCCAGCAGACGACTAGCGGGGGGGCTTGAAGATACGCAGTATTTT
clone_size: -; v_call: TRBV20-1; d_call: -; j_call: TRBJ2-2; cdr3_aa: CSASRSYTGELFF; cdr3_nt: TGCAGTGCTAGTAGGTCGTACACCGGGGAGCTGTTTTTT
clone_size: -; v_call: TRBV6-5; d_call: -; j_call: TRBJ2-1; cdr3_aa: CASSYSLYEGEQFF; cdr3_nt: TGTGCCAGCAGTTACTCGTTGTACGAAGGTGAGCAGTTCTTC
clone_size: few; v_call: TRBV19; d_call: -; j_call: TRBJ2-7; cdr3_aa: CASSYGISYEQYF; cdr3_nt: TGTGCCAGTAGTTACGGCATTTCCTACGAGCAGTACTTC
clone_size: -; v_call: TRBV6-6; d_call: TRBD2; j_call: TRBJ2-3; cdr3_aa: CASSYSGEGPHPTDTQYF; cdr3_nt: TGTGCCAGCAGTTACTCGGGGGAGGGCCCTCACCCCACAGATACGCAGTATTTT
clone_size: -; v_call: TRBV20-1; d_call: TRBD2; j_call: TRBJ2-7; cdr3_aa: CSAWLAGVEQYF; cdr3_nt: TGCAGTGCGTGGCTAGCGGGAGTCGAGCAGTACTTC
clone_size: -; v_call: TRBV5-1; d_call: TRBD1; j_call: TRBJ2-6; cdr3_aa: CASSSTGALSGANVLTF; cdr3_nt: TGCGCCAGCAGCTCGACAGGGGCTCTCTCTGGGGCCAACGTCCTGACTTTC
clone_size: -; v_call: TRBV4-3; d_call: TRBD2; j_call: TRBJ2-7; cdr3_aa: CASSQLPGLAGGSYEQYF; cdr3_nt: TGCGCCAGCAGCCAACTTCCAGGACTAGCGGGGGGCTCCTACGAGCAGTACTTC
clone_size: -; v_call: TRBV12-3/TRBV12-4; d_call: TRBD1; j_call: TRBJ1-2; cdr3_aa: CASSLGTGTGYTF; cdr3_nt: TGTGCCAGCAGTTTGGGGACAGGGACTGGCTACACCTTC
clone_size: -; v_call: TRBV28; d_call: -; j_call: TRBJ2-7; cdr3_aa: CASSSTGTDSYEQYF; cdr3_nt: TGTGCCAGCAGCTCTACCGGGACGGACTCCTACGAGCAGTACTTC
clone_size: -; v_call: TRBV12-3/TRBV12-4; d_call: TRBD1; j_call: TRBJ2-5; cdr3_aa: CASSLGGFQETQYF; cdr3_nt: TGTGCCAGCAGCCTAGGGGGCTTTCAAGAGACCCAGTACTTC
clone_size: few; v_call: TRBV6-2/TRBV6-3; d_call: -; j_call: TRBJ2-7; cdr3_aa: CASSYGTPTSYEQYF; cdr3_nt: TGTGCCAGCAGTTACGGGACACCAACGTCCTACGAGCAGTACTTC
clone_size: -; v_call: TRBV18; d_call: -; j_call: TRBJ1-6; cdr3_aa: CASSPPDSPLHF; cdr3_nt: TGTGCCAGCTCACCACCGGATTCACCCCTCCACTTT
clone_size: few; v_call: TRBV6-2/TRBV6-3; d_call: TRBD1; j_call: TRBJ1-2; cdr3_aa: CASSYSRDRGDYGYTF; cdr3_nt: TGTGCCAGCAGTTATAGTCGGGACAGGGGAGACTATGGCTACACCTTC
clone_size: -; v_call: TRBV6-1; d_call: TRBD2; j_call: TRBJ2-2; cdr3_aa: CASTLGGGELFF; cdr3_nt: TGTGCCAGCACACTCGGGGGGGGCGAGCTGTTTTTT
clone_size: few; v_call: TRBV6-1; d_call: -; j_call: TRBJ1-5; cdr3_aa: CASREKVNQPQHF; cdr3_nt: TGTGCCAGCAGGGAGAAAGTCAATCAGCCCCAGCATTTT
clone_size: few; v_call: TRBV6-4; d_call: TRBD1; j_call: TRBJ2-7; cdr3_aa: CASSEEQGSYEQYF; cdr3_nt: TGTGCCAGCAGTGAAGAACAGGGGTCCTACGAGCAGTACTTC
clone_size: few; v_call: TRBV6-1; d_call: TRBD1; j_call: TRBJ1-6; cdr3_aa: CASSEMGYRGSPLHF; cdr3_nt: TGTGCCAGCAGTGAAATGGGTTACAGGGGTTCACCCCTCCACTTT
clone_size: -; v_call: TRBV4-1; d_call: -; j_call: TRBJ2-7; cdr3_aa: CASSQVGTGDEQYF; cdr3_nt: TGCGCCAGCAGCCAAGTGGGAACCGGGGACGAGCAGTACTTC
clone_size: -; v_call: TRBV18; d_call: TRBD1; j_call: TRBJ1-4; cdr3_aa: CASSPRDRAPNEKLFF; cdr3_nt: TGTGCCAGCTCACCACGGGACAGGGCACCTAATGAAAAACTGTTTTTT
clone_size: -; v_call: TRBV6-5; d_call: -; j_call: TRBJ1-2; cdr3_aa: CASSYQGNSGYTF; cdr3_nt: TGTGCCAGCAGTTACCAGGGGAATTCTGGCTACACCTTC
clone_size: -; v_call: TRBV15; d_call: -; j_call: TRBJ1-3; cdr3_aa: CATRGGGAINTIYF; cdr3_nt: TGTGCCACCCGCGGGGGAGGGGCTATAAACACCATATATTTT
clone_size: -; v_call: TRBV6-5; d_call: TRBD1; j_call: TRBJ1-5; cdr3_aa: CASSYTGERQPQHF; cdr3_nt: TGTGCCAGCAGTTACACAGGGGAAAGACAGCCCCAGCATTTT